Presented here are 20 T cell receptor beta chains from one specimen sequenced in a study of blood T cell repertoires in COVID-19 (dated by TCRdb to the early 2020s). The library was prepared using the immunoSEQ multiplex PCR assay. This is the immuneACCESS table as TCRdb keeps it, with only in-frame sequences that have V and J called. A part of the clones is gone; compared with another copy, unresolved V genes explain less than half, and the rest is unexplained. For this sample there are tens of thousands of clones; about 86% appear just once. The ten largest make up about 24% of the sample. The sample comprised peripheral blood. These receptors were obtained from a woman older than 75 in a cohort sampled during active or convalescent COVID-19.

V usage is TRBV19 and J usage is TRBJ1-6; no reliable D call. The CDR3 contains 12 residues. Per germline, CDR1 LNHDA and CDR2 SQIVND (reference sequence). Trimming removed 5 bases from V and 13 bases from J, with 12 bases in between. The CDR3: CASSPPLQPLHF. In DNA form, the CDR3 reads TGTGCCAGTAGTCCACCGTTACAGCCCCTCCACTTT.

The V and J genes are TRBV5-6 and TRBJ1-1; 12 positions agree with TRBD1. V was clipped by 2 bases and J by 1 base; unmatched bases: 3. The CDR3 loop spans 16 amino acids. CDR1 and CDR2 (germline): SGHDT, YYEEEE. CDR3: CASSFGTGGPNTEAFF. The CDR3 bases are TGTGCCAGCAGCTTCGGGACAGGGGGCCCGAACACTGAAGCTTTCTTT. The variable domain in full, completed from reference TRBV5-6 and TRBJ1-1, reads DAGVTQSPTHLIKTRGQQVTLRCSPKSGHDTVSWYQQALGQGPQFIFQYYEEEERQRGNFPDRFSGHQFPNYSSELNVNALLLGDSALYLCASSFGTGGPNTEAFFGQGTRLTVV.

This clone was counted a single time. The J gene is TRBJ1-6, the V gene TRBV9; TRBD1 aligns across 7 bases. Trimming removed 3 bases from V and 8 bases from J; junction bases left unmatched: 8. Germline V CDR1 and CDR2: SGDLS, YYNGEE. The CDR3 length is 15 residues. CDR3 sequence (DNA): TGTGCCAGCAGCGCTCGACAGGGCCTTGATTCACCCCTCCACTTT. It yields the protein CASSARQGLDSPLHF.

The chain links TRBV19 to TRBJ2-7, with 7 bases matching TRBD1. J lost 3 bases, V lost 5 bases, and 4 bases had no gene match. The CDR3 sequence is 13 residues long. Germline values: CDR1 LNHDA, CDR2 SQIVND (reference sequence). Written as DNA, the CDR3 is TGTGCCAGTAGTGAGGCAGGGGGCTACGAGCAGTACTTC. This gives the protein CASSEAGGYEQYF.

This clone was seen a few times. The rearrangement joins TRBV5-1 to TRBJ1-2; 8 positions match TRBD1. The CDR3 consists of 14 residues. Germline V gives CDR1 SGHRS, CDR2 YFSETQ. J lost 5 bases, V lost 5 bases, and 8 bases had no gene match. Here the CDR3 reads CASSQPGQVYGYTF. The CDR3 DNA follows: TGCGCCAGCAGTCAACCGGGACAGGTGTATGGCTACACCTTC.

The genes are TRBV5-4 and TRBJ2-5; 14 bases line up with TRBD2. V lost 7 bases, J lost 5 bases, and 10 bases stayed unmatched. The CDR3 totals 16 residues. The V gene's germline CDR1 is SGHNT and CDR2 YYREEE (reference sequence). CDR3 DNA sequence: TGTGCCAGCTCCCGCGCGGGACTAGCGGGAGTTGAGACCCAGTACTTC. Amino acid sequence: CASSRAGLAGVETQYF. The full variable domain, its missing parts supplied by reference TRBV5-4 and TRBJ2-5, is ETGVTQSPTHLIKTRGQQVTLRCSSQSGHNTVSWYQQALGQGPQFIFQYYREEENGRGNFPPRFSGLQFPNYSSELNVNALELDDSALYLCASSRAGLAGVETQYFGPGTRLLVL.

This clone appeared once. The V call is TRBV24-1, the J call TRBJ2-1, with 10 bases that match TRBD1. Germline V gives CDR1 KGHDR, CDR2 SFDVKD. The junction had 6 bases not matched to a gene; V was cut back by 4 bases and J by 7 bases. This CDR3 region has 15 residues. As DNA, the CDR3 is TGTGCCACCAGTGAGCGCCGGGACAGGGGAAATGAGCAGTTCTTC. It is translated as CATSERRDRGNEQFF.

V gene TRBV5-1 combines with J gene TRBJ2-1, with TRBD2 identical over 7 bases. The germline V gene has CDR1 SGHRS and CDR2 YFSETQ. J was trimmed by 8 bases and V by 2 bases; bases with no gene match: 10. The CDR3 is 15 residues long. The CDR3 here is CASSFEGRGGDEQFF. For the CDR3, the DNA is TGCGCCAGCAGCTTTGAAGGGCGGGGAGGGGATGAGCAGTTCTTC.

The rearrangement links TRBV5-8 to TRBJ2-5; 8 bases fit TRBD2. CDR3 size: 14 residues. CDR1 and CDR2 (germline): SGHTS, YDEGEE. The V and J ends lost 6 bases and 1 base, in that order; junction bases with no gene match: 5. The CDR3 loop reads CASIQAGGQETQYF. The DNA of the CDR3 is TGTGCCAGCATCCAGGCGGGGGGCCAAGAGACCCAGTACTTC.

CDR3 DNA: TGTGCCAGCAGCTATCGACCTGGAGGTAGCAATCAGCCCCAGCATTTT. As protein: CASSYRPGGSNQPQHF. The chain recombines TRBV3-1 (or the pseudogene TRBV3-2) with TRBJ1-5; no firm D call. Germline-derived CDR1 and CDR2 are LGHDT and YNNKEL (reference sequence). The CDR3 extends over 16 amino acids. V lost 5 bases and J lost 0, with 14 bases in between.

This rearrangement joins TRBV7-6 to TRBJ2-5; 8 nucleotides line up with TRBD2. Trimming at V came to 0 bases and at J to 2 bases, leaving 5 bases not matched to a gene. Germline CDR1 and CDR2: SGHVS and FNYEAQ. The CDR3 contains 16 residues. CDR3 coding DNA: TGTGCCAGCAGCTTAGCGGTTAGCGGGAATCAAGAGACCCAGTACTTC. Protein product: CASSLAVSGNQETQYF.

The chain uses TRBV19 and TRBJ2-6; possibly TRBD2 for D (6 bases). Trimming took off 6 bases at V and 0 bases at J, with 9 bases between the two ends. Germline V gene data show CDR1 as LNHDA and CDR2 as SQIVND (reference sequence). The CDR3 has 15 amino acids. The CDR3 loop is CASSPSASGANVLTF. In DNA, the CDR3 is TGTGCCAGTAGCCCTAGCGCCTCTGGGGCCAACGTCCTGACTTTC.

The chain recombines TRBV27 with TRBJ2-1, with 7 bases aligning to TRBD1. Germline trimming cut 5 bases from V and 0 bases from J; bases unmatched to any gene: 4. The CDR3 is 15 residues long. The germline V gene has CDR1 MNHEY and CDR2 SMNVEV (reference sequence). CDR3 in DNA: TGTGCCAGCAGTCGACAGGGAAACTCCTACAATGAGCAGTTCTTC. It translates to CASSRQGNSYNEQFF.

The CDR3 nucleotides read TGCGCCAGCAGCTTGGGACAGGGGACCTACAATGAGCAGTTCTTC. Translated, it gives CASSLGQGTYNEQFF. The rearrangement links TRBV5-1 to TRBJ2-1; 8 bases fit TRBD1. There are 15 residues in the CDR3. V shed 0 bases and J 2 bases; nucleotides not matched to a gene: 1. Germline V CDR1 and CDR2: SGHRS, YFSETQ. Variable domain in full (rest from reference TRBV5-1 and TRBJ2-1): KAGVTQTPRYLIKTRGQQVTLSCSPISGHRSVSWYQQTPGQGLQFLFEYFSETQRNKGNFPGRFSGRQFSNSRSEMNVSTLELGDSALYLCASSLGQGTYNEQFFGPGTRLTVL.

The rearrangement joins TRBV11-3 to TRBJ2-3, with 7 bases identical to TRBD2. V trimming: 1 base; J trimming: 2 bases; junction bases outside the gene matches: 3. The CDR3 has 15 residues. Germline assignment: CDR1 SGHNT and CDR2 YENEEA. The chain's CDR3 is CASSLGGSLTDTQYF. Here the CDR3 DNA reads TGTGCCAGCAGCTTAGGCGGGAGTCTCACAGATACGCAGTATTTT.

The rearrangement links TRBV7-6 to TRBJ2-1, with 9 bases aligning to TRBD2. CDR3 length equals 16 residues. CDR1 SGHVS and CDR2 FNYEAQ come from the germline V gene. The trim removed 5 bases at V and 9 bases at J, leaving 14 bases unmatched. The DNA of the CDR3 is TGTGCCAGCAGCCCGACCCCTCCAGCGGGAGGTCGTGAGCAGTTCTTC. Translating gives CASSPTPPAGGREQFF.

The chain recombines TRBV27 with TRBJ1-2, with 9 nucleotides matching TRBD1. This CDR3 spans 16 amino acids. V dropped 5 bases and J dropped 4; count of bases not matched to a gene: 11. CDR1 and CDR2 from the germline V gene are MNHEY and SMNVEV (reference sequence). In DNA form, the CDR3 reads TGTGCCAGCAGTGGCCGGGACAGGGTATCTCCCTATGGCTACACCTTC. Protein product: CASSGRDRVSPYGYTF.

In DNA, the CDR3 is TGTGCCAGCAGCCTCGGACAGGGGCCCGGGGAGCTGTTTTTT. Translating it yields CASSLGQGPGELFF. The V and J genes are TRBV13 and TRBJ2-2; 9 nucleotides line up with TRBD1. This CDR3 spans 14 amino acids. Germline lookup yields CDR1 PRHDT and CDR2 FYEKMQ (reference sequence). V lost 5 bases and J lost 6; bases outside the gene matches: 4.

This clone was counted only a few times. The chain combines TRBV21-1 with TRBJ1-5; the table's D call of TRBD1 was not tested on the DNA. TRBV21-1 constitutes a pseudogene. This CDR3 region has 15 residues. Written as DNA, the CDR3 is TGTGCCAGCAGCAAAGGGGGACAGGTCTATCAGCCCCAGCATTTT. Translated, it gives CASSKGGQVYQPQHF.

This rearrangement joins TRBV2 to TRBJ2-2, with TRBD2 identical over 14 bases. CDR1 and CDR2 (germline): SNHLY, FYNNEI. The CDR3 has 16 residues. The junction had 3 bases not matched to a gene; V was cut back by 4 bases and J by 5 bases. DNA of the CDR3: TGTGCCAGCAGTGGACTAGCGGGAGGGGGGACCGGGGAGCTGTTTTTT. Its translation is CASSGLAGGGTGELFF. The variable domain in full, completed from reference TRBV2 and TRBJ2-2, reads EPEVTQTPSHQVTQMGQEVILRCVPISNHLYFYWYRQILGQKVEFLVSFYNNEISEKSEIFDDQFSVERPDGSNFTLKIRSTKLEDSAMYFCASSGLAGGGTGELFFGEGSRLTVL.